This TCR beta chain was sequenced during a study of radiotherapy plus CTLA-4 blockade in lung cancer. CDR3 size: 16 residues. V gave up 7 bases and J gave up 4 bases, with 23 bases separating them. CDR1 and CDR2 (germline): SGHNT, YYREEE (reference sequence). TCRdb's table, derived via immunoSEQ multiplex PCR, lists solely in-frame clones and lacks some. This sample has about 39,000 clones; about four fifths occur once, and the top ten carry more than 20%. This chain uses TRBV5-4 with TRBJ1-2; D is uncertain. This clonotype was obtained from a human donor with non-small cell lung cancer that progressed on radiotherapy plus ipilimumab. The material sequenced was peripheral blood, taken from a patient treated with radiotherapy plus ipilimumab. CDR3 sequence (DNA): TGTGCCAGCTTTAATAACCTACCAGGAAAGACCTATGGCTACACCTTC. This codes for CASFNNLPGKTYGYTF. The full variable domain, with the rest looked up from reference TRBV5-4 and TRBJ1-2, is ETGVTQSPTHLIKTRGQQVTLRCSSQSGHNTVSWYQQALGQGPQFIFQYYREEENGRGNFPPRFSGLQFPNYSSELNVNALELDDSALYLCASFNNLPGKTYGYTFGSGTRLTVV.